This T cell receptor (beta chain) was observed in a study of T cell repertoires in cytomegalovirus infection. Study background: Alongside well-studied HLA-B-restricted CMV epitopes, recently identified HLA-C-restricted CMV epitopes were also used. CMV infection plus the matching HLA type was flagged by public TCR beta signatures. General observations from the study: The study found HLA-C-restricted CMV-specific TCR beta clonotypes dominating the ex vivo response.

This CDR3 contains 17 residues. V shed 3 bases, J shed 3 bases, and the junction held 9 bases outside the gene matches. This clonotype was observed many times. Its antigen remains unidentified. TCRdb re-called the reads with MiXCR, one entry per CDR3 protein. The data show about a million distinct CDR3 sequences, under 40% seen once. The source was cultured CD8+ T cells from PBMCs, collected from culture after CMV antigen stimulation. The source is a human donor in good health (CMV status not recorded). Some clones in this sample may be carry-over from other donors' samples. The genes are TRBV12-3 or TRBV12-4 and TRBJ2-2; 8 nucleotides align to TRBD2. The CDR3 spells CASSFFPGGAHTGELFF. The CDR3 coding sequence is TGTGCCAGCAGTTTTTTCCCCGGGGGGGCCCACACCGGGGAGCTGTTTTTT.